This T cell receptor beta chain is from a study of blood T cells in healthy people across ages. A second PCR, run for about 7 to 12 cycles, used a sample-barcoded 5' primer plus a J-beta primer mix. Each TCR beta cDNA got a 12-nucleotide random molecular identifier. TCRdb itself ran the 5' RACE reads through MiXCR, one entry per CDR3 protein. Of about 750,000 distinct CDR3 sequences in the sample, 50% to 65% are singletons; the top ten hold about 42%. Trimming cost V 1 base and J 1 base; bases outside gene matches: 4. This CDR3 has 16 amino acids. In germline, CDR1 is LGHDT, CDR2 YNNKEL (reference sequence).

The sequencing input was blood. This receptor was identified in a man older than 75 in good health. The J gene is TRBJ2-7, the V gene TRBV3-1, with 10 bases that match TRBD2. The CDR3 loop is CASSQGPSGSSYEQYF. The CDR3 DNA is TGTGCCAGCAGCCAAGGGCCTAGCGGGAGTTCCTACGAGCAGTACTTC.